The 9 T cell receptor beta chains below were found in one sample sequenced in a study of CD8 T cells in Susac syndrome. Random hexamers served to reverse transcribe roughly 0.5 to 1 ug RNA. TCRdb itself ran the immunoSEQ multiplex PCR reads through MiXCR, one entry per CDR3 protein. The sample shows approximately 68,000 distinct CDR3 sequences, about 95% of them seen only once. The sample comprised CD8+ T cells from PBMCs. These receptors originate from a human donor with multiple sclerosis.

V is TRBV5-1 and J is TRBJ2-5; 9 bases map to TRBD1. This CDR3 has 15 residues. The germline V gene has CDR1 SGHRS and CDR2 YFSETQ. V trimming: 7 bases; J trimming: 2 bases; junction bases outside the gene matches: 9. The CDR3 here is CASREDRGLQETQYF. DNA of the CDR3: TGCGCCAGCCGGGAGGACAGGGGACTTCAAGAGACCCAGTACTTC.

This sequence joins TRBV9 and TRBJ2-3; D remains unclear. The CDR3 contains 12 residues. V shed 3 bases and J shed 5 bases, with 7 bases lying between them. Germline V gene data show CDR1 as SGDLS and CDR2 as YYNGEE. The CDR3 protein is CASSGSLDTQYF. CDR3 nucleotide sequence: TGTGCCAGCAGCGGGAGCTTAGATACGCAGTATTTT.

V is TRBV7-2 and J is TRBJ2-3, with 13 bases aligning to TRBD2. The CDR3 length is 16 residues. Per the germline V gene, CDR1 is SGHTA and CDR2 is FQGNSA. V lost 5 bases to trimming and J lost 4 bases; unmatched junction nucleotides: 6. This CDR3 reads CASSLLAGGPADTQYF. As DNA, the CDR3 is TGTGCCAGCAGCCTACTAGCGGGAGGGCCTGCAGATACGCAGTATTTT.

The chain links TRBV5-1 to TRBJ2-7; no definite D call. Germline V lookup: CDR1 SGHRS, CDR2 YFSETQ. The CDR3 covers 11 residues. The V gene lost 7 bases and the J gene lost 0 bases, with 5 bases spanning the gap. CDR3 DNA: TGCGCCAGCGCCGGCTCCTACGAGCAGTACTTC. It encodes CASAGSYEQYF.

The chain has TRBV27 and TRBJ2-7, with D unclear. The germline gives CDR1 MNHEY, CDR2 SMNVEV (reference sequence). The V gene lost 0 bases and the J gene lost 7 bases, with 7 bases spanning the gap. The CDR3 has 12 amino acids. The CDR3 sequence is CASSLSKGEQYF. Here the CDR3 DNA reads TGTGCCAGCAGTTTATCGAAGGGAGAGCAGTACTTC.

The CDR3 sequence is CAWSVPSTGAKNIQYF. In DNA, the CDR3 is TGTGCCTGGAGTGTACCTTCTACGGGGGCCAAAAACATTCAGTACTTC. This rearrangement joins TRBV30 to TRBJ2-4; maybe TRBD2 (5 bases). The CDR3 extends over 16 amino acids. Trimming shortened V by 0 bases and J by 1 base, and 13 bases separated the two germline ends. Germline V CDR1 and CDR2: GTSNPN, SVGIG (reference sequence).

About this clonotype itself: A junction boundary mismatches the germline segment, possibly from a read error. The DNA of the CDR3 is TGTGCCAGCAGCGTAGCGGGCACCTCTGGGGCCAACGTCCGGACTTTC. Translated, it gives CASSVAGTSGANVRTF. The chain uses TRBV9 and TRBJ2-6; possibly TRBD1 for D (5 bases). The CDR3 is 16 residues long. Germline lookup yields CDR1 SGDLS and CDR2 YYNGEE.

The V gene is TRBV30, the J gene TRBJ2-7; 9 bases match TRBD1. This CDR3 comprises 12 residues. Germline loops: CDR1 GTSNPN, CDR2 SVGIG (reference sequence). Trimming at V came to 5 bases and at J to 2 bases, leaving 1 base not matched to a gene. As DNA, the CDR3 is TGTGCCTGGGGGACAGGGACCTACGAGCAGTACTTC. Residues: CAWGTGTYEQYF. The full variable domain, in which reference TRBV30 and TRBJ2-7 provide the parts outside the CDR3, is SQTIHQWPATLVQPVGSPLSLECTVEGTSNPNLYWYRQAAGRGLQLLFYSVGIGQISSEVPQNLSASRPQDRQFILSSKKLLLSDSGFYLCAWGTGTYEQYFGPGTRLTVT.

V usage is TRBV7-9 and J usage is TRBJ2-5, with D hard to call. The CDR3 totals 14 residues. Germline V gene data show CDR1 as SEHNR and CDR2 as FQNEAQ (reference sequence). Trimming shortened V by 1 base and J by 5 bases, and 11 bases separated the two germline ends. The CDR3 nucleotides read TGTGCCAGCAGCTTAGATATTATGGTGGAGACCCAGTACTTC. Its protein product is CASSLDIMVETQYF.